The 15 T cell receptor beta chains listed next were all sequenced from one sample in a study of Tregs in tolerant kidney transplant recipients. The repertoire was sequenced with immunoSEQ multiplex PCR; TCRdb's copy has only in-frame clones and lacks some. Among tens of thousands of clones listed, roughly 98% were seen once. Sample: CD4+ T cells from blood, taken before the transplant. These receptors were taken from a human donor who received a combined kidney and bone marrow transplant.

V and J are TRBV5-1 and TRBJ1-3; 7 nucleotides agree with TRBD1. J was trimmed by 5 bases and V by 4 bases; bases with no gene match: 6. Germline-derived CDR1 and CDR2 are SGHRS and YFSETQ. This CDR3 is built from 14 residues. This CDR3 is CASSEPGQRNTIYF. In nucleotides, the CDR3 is TGCGCCAGCAGCGAACCGGGACAGAGAAACACCATATATTTT.

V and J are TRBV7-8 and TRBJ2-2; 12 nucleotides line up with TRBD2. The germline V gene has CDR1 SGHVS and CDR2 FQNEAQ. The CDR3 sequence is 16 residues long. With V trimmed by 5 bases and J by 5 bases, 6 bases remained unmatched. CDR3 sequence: CASSPHGTSGTGELFF. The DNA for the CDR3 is TGTGCCAGCAGCCCCCATGGGACTAGCGGGACCGGGGAGCTGTTTTTT.

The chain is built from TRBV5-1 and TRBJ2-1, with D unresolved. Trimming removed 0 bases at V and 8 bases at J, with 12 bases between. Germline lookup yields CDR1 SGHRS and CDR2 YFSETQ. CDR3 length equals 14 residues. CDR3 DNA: TGCGCCAGCAGCTTGGACTCCCCCTCGTATGAGCAGTTCTTC. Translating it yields CASSLDSPSYEQFF.

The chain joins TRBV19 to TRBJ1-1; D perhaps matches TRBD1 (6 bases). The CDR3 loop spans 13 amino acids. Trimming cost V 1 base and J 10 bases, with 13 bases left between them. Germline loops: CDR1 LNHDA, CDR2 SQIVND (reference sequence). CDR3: CASSIGTVSGAFF. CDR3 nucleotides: TGTGCCAGTAGTATAGGGACAGTGTCGGGAGCTTTCTTT.

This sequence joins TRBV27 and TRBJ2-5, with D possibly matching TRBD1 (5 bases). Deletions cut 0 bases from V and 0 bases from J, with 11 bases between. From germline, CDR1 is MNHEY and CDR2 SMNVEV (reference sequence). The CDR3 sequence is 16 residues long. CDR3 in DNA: TGTGCCAGCAGTTTATCGTTGGCAGGGCACCAAGAGACCCAGTACTTC. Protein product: CASSLSLAGHQETQYF.

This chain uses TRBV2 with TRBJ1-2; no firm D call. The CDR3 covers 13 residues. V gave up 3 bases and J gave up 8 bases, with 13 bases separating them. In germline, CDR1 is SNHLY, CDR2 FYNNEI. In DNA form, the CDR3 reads TGTGCCAGCAGTGATCCGGGTATGAGGGGCTACACCTTC. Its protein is CASSDPGMRGYTF.

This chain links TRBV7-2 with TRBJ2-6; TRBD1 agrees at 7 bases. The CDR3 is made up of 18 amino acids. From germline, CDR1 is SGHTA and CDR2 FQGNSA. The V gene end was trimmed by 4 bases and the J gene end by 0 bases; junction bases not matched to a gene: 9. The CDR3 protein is CASSSRQGRASGANVLTF. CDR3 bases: TGTGCCAGCAGCTCCAGACAGGGTAGGGCCTCTGGGGCCAACGTCCTGACTTTC.

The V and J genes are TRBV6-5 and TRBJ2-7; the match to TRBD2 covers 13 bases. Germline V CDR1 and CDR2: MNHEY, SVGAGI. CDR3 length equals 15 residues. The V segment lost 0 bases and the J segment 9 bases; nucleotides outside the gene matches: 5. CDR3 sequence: CASSYSTSGGRGQYF. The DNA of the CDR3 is TGTGCCAGCAGTTACTCGACTAGCGGGGGGCGCGGGCAGTACTTC.

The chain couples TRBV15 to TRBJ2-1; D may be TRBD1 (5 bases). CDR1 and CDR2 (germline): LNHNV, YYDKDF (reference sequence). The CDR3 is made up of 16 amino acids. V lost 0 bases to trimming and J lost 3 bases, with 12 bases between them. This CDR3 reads CATSRDMRQSYNEQFF. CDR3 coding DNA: TGTGCCACCAGCAGAGATATGAGACAGAGCTACAATGAGCAGTTCTTC.

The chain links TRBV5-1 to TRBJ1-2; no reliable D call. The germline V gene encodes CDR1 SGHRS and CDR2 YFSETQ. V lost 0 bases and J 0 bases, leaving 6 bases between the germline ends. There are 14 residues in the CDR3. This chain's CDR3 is CASSLVQSNYGYTF. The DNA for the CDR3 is TGCGCCAGCAGCTTGGTTCAGTCTAACTATGGCTACACCTTC. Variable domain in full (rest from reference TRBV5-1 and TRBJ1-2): KAGVTQTPRYLIKTRGQQVTLSCSPISGHRSVSWYQQTPGQGLQFLFEYFSETQRNKGNFPGRFSGRQFSNSRSEMNVSTLELGDSALYLCASSLVQSNYGYTFGSGTRLTVV.

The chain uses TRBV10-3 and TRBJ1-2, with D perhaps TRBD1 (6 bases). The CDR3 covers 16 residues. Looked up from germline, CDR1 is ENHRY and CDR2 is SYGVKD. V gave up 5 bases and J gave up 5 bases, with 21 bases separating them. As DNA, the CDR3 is TGTGCCATCAGTTCCCACGGACAGAAAAGGGATTATGGCTACACCTTC. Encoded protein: CAISSHGQKRDYGYTF.

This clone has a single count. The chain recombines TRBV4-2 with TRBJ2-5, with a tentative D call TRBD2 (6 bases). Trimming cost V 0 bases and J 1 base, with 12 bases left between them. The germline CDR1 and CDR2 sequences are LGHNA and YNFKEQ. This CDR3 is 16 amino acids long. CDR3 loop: CASSQDPGGIQETQYF. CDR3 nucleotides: TGTGCCAGCAGCCAAGATCCTGGCGGGATCCAAGAGACCCAGTACTTC.

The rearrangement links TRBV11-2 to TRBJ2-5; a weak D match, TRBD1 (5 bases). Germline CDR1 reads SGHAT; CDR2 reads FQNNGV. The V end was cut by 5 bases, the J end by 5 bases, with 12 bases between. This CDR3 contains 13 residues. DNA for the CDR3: TGTGCCAGCAGCACCAGGGTGTACGAGACCCAGTACTTC. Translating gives CASSTRVYETQYF.

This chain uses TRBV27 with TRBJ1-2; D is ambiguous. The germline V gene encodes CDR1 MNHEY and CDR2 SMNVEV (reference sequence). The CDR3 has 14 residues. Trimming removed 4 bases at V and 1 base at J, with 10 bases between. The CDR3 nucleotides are TGTGCCAGCAGTTCCGTTGGCTTTAACTATGGCTACACCTTC. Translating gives CASSSVGFNYGYTF.

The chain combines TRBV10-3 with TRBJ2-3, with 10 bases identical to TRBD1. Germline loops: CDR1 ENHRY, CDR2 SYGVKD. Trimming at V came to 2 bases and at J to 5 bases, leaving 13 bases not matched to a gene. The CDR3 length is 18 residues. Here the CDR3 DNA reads TGTGCCATCAGTGAGGGTCTCGGAGGGACAGGGGTTGGAGATACGCAGTATTTT. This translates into CAISEGLGGTGVGDTQYF.